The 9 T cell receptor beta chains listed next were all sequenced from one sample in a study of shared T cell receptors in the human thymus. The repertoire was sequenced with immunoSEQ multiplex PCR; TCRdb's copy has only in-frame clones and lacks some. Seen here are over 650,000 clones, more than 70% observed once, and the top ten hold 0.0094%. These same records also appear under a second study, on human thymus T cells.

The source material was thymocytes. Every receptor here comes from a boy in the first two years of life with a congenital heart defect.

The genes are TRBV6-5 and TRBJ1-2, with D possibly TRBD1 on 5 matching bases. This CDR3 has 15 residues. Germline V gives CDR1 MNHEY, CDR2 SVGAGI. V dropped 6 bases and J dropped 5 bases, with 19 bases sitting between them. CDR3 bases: TGTGCCAGCAGAGACCAGGGTTCTTTGAAGTATGGCTACACCTTC. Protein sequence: CASRDQGSLKYGYTF.

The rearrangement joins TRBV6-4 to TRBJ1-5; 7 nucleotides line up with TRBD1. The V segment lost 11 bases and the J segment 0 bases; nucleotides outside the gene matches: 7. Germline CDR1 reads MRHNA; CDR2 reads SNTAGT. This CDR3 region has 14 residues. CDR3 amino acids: CAGDRANSNQPQHF. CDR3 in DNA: TGTGCCGGTGACAGGGCAAATAGCAATCAGCCCCAGCATTTT.

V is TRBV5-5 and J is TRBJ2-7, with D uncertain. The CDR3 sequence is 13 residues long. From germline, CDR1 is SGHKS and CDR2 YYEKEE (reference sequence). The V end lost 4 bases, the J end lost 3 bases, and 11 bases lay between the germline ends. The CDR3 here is CASSQTEIYEQYF. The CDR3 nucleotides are TGTGCCAGCAGCCAAACAGAGATCTACGAGCAGTACTTC.

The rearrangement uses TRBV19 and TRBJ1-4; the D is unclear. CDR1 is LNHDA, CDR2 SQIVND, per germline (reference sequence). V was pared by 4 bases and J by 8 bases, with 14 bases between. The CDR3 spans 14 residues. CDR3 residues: CASSKHRNGEKLFF. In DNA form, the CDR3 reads TGTGCCAGTAGTAAACACCGCAACGGGGAAAAACTGTTTTTT.

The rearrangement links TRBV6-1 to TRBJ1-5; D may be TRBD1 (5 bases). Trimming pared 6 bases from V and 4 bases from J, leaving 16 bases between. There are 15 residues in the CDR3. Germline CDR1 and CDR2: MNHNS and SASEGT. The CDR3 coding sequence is TGTGCCAGCAGGGTCGGAAGGGACTTAAATCAGCCCCAGCATTTT. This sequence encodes CASRVGRDLNQPQHF.

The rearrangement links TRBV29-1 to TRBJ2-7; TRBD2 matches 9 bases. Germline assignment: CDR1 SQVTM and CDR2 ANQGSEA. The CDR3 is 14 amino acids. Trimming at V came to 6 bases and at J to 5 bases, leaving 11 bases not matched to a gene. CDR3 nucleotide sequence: TGCAGCGTCAAGACTAGCGGAGCTCCTGACGAGCAGTACTTC. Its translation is CSVKTSGAPDEQYF.

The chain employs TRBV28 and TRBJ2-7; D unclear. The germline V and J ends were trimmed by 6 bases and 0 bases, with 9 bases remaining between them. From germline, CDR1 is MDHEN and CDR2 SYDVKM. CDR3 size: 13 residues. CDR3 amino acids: CASRLMSSYEQYF. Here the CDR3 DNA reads TGTGCCAGCAGACTGATGAGCTCCTACGAGCAGTACTTC.

The CDR3 region is CASSASGPNEQFF. The CDR3 DNA follows: TGCGCCAGCAGTGCTAGCGGACCCAATGAGCAGTTCTTC. This chain connects TRBV4-1 to TRBJ2-1; TRBD2 matches at 7 bases. The germline gives CDR1 MGHRA, CDR2 YSYEKL. V was clipped by 6 bases and J by 6 bases; unmatched bases: 5. The CDR3 length is 13 residues.

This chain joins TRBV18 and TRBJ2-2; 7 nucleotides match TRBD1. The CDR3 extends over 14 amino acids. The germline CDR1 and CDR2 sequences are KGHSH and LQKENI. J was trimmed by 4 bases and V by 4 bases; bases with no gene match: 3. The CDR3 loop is CASSQDRPTGELFF. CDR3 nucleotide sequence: TGTGCCAGCTCACAGGACAGGCCCACCGGGGAGCTGTTTTTT.